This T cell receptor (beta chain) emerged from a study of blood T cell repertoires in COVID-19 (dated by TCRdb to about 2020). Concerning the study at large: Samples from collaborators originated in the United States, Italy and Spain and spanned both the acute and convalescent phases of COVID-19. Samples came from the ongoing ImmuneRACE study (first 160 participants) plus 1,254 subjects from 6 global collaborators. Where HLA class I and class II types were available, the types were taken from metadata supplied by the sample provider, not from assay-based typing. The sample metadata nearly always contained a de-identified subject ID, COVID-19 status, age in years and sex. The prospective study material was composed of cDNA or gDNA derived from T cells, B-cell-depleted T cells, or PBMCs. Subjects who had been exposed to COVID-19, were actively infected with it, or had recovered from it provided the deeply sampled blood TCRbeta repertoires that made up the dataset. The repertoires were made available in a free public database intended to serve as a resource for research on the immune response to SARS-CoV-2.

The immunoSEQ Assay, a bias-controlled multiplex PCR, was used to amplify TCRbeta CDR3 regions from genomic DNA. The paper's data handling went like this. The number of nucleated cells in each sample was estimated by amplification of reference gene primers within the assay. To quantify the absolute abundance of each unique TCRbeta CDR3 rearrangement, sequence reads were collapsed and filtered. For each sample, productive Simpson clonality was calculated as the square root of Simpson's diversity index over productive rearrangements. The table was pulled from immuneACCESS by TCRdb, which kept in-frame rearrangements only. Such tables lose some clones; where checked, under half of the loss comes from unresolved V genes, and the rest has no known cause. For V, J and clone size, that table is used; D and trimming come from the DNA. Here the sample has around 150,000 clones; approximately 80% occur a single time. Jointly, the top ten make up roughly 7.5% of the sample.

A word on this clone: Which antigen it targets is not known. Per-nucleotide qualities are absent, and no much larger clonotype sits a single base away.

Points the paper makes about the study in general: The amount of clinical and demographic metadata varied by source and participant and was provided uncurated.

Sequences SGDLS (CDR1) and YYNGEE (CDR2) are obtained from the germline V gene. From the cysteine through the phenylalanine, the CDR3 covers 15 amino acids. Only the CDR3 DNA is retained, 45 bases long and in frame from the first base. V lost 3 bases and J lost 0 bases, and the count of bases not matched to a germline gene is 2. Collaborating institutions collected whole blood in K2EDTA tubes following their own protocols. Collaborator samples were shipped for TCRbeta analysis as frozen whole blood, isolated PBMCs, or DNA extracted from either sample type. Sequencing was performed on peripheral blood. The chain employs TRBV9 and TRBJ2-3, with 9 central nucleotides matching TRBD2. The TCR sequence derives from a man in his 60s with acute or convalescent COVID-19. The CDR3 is CASSARGGSTDTQYF. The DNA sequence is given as TGTGCCAGCAGCGCGCGGGGGGGAAGCACAGATACGCAGTATTTT.